This T cell receptor (beta chain) was observed in a study of shared clonotypes between healthy human individuals. The method was immunoSEQ multiplex PCR; TCRdb's version includes in-frame clones alone and lacks a portion of them. The sample contains about 2,200,000 clones, about 93% of which appear only once. The V end lost 0 bases, the J end lost 0 bases, and 12 bases lay between the germline ends. CDR3 length: 17 residues. Germline CDR1 and CDR2: SGHVS and FNYEAQ. Positively selected for CCR7, the CD45RO-negative cells used as naive CD8 cells excluded terminally differentiated effector memory CD45RA+ cells.

This sequence originates from a man younger than 35 in good health. Some clones in this sample may be carry-over from other donors' samples. The sample was naive CD8+ T cells from PBMCs. This chain connects TRBV7-6 to TRBJ2-1; no definite D call. The DNA for the CDR3 is TGTGCCAGCAGCTTAGCGCCAGGCCCGAGCTCCTACAATGAGCAGTTCTTC. Translating it yields CASSLAPGPSSYNEQFF. The whole variable domain, remainder taken from reference TRBV7-6 and TRBJ2-1, is GAGVSQSPRYKVTKRGQDVALRCDPISGHVSLYWYRQALGQGPEFLTYFNYEAQQDKSGLPNDRFSAERPEGSISTLTIQRTEQRDSAMYRCASSLAPGPSSYNEQFFGPGTRLTVL.